This T cell receptor (beta chain) originates from a study of cytomegalovirus exposure and HLA in healthy donors. Study results and limitations: For most TCR beta V segments, an earlier analysis put the productive rate at about 90% or about 30% of the time. It was reportedly the case that the classifier diagnosed cytomegalovirus status with high specificity and sensitivity. In a later analysis, at a false discovery rate of 0.05, approximately 16,000 TCR beta sequences were associated with HLA alleles.

As regards this clone: Its antigen is currently unknown.

This PCR relied on a set of 60 Vbeta primers and 13 Jbeta primers. Clones were sequenced by immunoSEQ multiplex PCR, and TCRdb holds only the in-frame ones, with some missing. The table includes under 150,000 clones, around 70% detected once. The TCR originated in a human donor in good health. Sequencing used PBMCs.

DNA of the CDR3: TGTGCCAGTAGTCAAGACAGAAACACCGGGGAGCTGTTTTTT. It specifies CASSQDRNTGELFF. The genes are TRBV19 and TRBJ2-2, with D tentatively TRBD1 (5 bases). CDR1 LNHDA and CDR2 SQIVND come from the germline V gene (reference sequence). V was clipped by 5 bases and J by 2 bases, with 9 bases between them. This CDR3 is built from 14 residues.